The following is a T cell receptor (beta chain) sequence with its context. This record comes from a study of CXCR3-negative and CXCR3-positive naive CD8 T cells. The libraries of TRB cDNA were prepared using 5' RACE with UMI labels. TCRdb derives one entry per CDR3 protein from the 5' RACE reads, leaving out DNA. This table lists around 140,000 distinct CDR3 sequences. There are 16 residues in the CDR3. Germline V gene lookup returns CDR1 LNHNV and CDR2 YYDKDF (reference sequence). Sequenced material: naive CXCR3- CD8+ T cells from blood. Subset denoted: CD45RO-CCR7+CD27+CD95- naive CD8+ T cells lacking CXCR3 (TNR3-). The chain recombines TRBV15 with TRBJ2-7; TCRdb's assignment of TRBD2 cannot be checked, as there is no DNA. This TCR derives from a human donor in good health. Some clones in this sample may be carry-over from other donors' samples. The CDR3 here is CATSSTEREYPYEQYF.